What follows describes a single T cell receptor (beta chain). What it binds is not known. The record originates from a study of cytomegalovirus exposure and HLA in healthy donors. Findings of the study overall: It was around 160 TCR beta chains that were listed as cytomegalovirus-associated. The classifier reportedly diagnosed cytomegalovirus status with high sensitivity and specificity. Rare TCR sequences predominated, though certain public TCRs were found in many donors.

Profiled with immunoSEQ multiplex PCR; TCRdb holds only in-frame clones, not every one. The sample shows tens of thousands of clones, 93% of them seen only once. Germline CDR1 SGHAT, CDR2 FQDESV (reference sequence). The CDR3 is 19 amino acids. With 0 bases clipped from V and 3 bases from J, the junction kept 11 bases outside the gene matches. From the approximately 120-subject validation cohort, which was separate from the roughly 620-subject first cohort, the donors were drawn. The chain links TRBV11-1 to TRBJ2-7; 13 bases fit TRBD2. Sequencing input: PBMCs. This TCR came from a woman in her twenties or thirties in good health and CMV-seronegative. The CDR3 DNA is TGTGCCAGCAGCTTAGCGCTCAGGACTAGCGGGAGAGAGGTCTACGAGCAGTACTTC. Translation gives CASSLALRTSGREVYEQYF.